This T cell receptor beta chain was recovered during a study of cytomegalovirus exposure and HLA in healthy donors (dated by TCRdb to about 2017). Background on the whole study: An earlier analysis of around 600 of the donors reported approximately 300 Gb of sequence data and roughly 100 million unique TCR beta sequences from about 179 million T cells. In an earlier analysis of a few hundred of the donors, high-throughput TCR beta sequencing was used to judge whether each TCR beta V gene segment behaved as functional or pseudogenic. Across about 370 genotyped donors of the cohort, an average of approximately 220,000 unique TCR beta nucleotide sequences per donor were sequenced, and approximately 19% of those sequences were non-productive. A later genetic analysis used genome-wide SNP genotypes for about 55% of the 666 donors, treating that subset as a discovery cohort. A later analysis re-analyzed previously published TCR beta repertoires from 650 to 800 donors and added high-resolution HLA genotyping to study TCR occurrence patterns. Because of strong linkage in the cohort, a handful of DR-DQ haplotypes were treated as single units for association and clustering. Class I and class II HLA loci were covered by the typing at four-digit resolution. Rather than drawing on any new phenotypic data, the later analysis identified candidate immune exposures from TCR beta sequences and the way those sequences occurred across donors. Of the roughly 400 genotyped donors, roughly 80% fell in the genetic ancestry cluster associated with self-reported Caucasian donors. The study profiled the T cell repertoires of 666 subjects by immunosequencing and related them to cytomegalovirus serostatus. High-throughput TCR immunosequencing, statistical association of individual TCRs with disease status, and machine learning were combined to predict cytomegalovirus infection status. Along with the roughly 700-subject first cohort, a separate validation cohort of over a hundred different subjects was used. All discovery cohort repertoires had been generated using a single sequencing platform. An early release that covered about 600 HLA-typed donors contained about 300 gigabases of sequencing data and tens of millions of unique TCR sequences. Donor age, sex, ethnicity and CMV serostatus were compiled alongside the repertoire data. The aim of the study was to test whether cataloging public T cell receptors could identify signatures of past pathogen exposure. The number of typed donors differed by locus: roughly 629-640 for A, B, C, DRB1 and DQB1; some 540 for DQA1; over 600 for DPA1; and 400 to 480 for DPB1. Overall results and qualifications from the work: A further reported finding was that TCR beta sequences accurately predicted the HLA-A and HLA-B alleles for most subjects in the first cohort. When HLA alleles, especially DR and DQ, strongly co-occurred, attributing TCR associations to individual alleles was difficult. A later analysis associated about 17,000 TCR beta sequences with specific HLA alleles at a false discovery rate of 0.05. In a later genetic analysis, fewer N-insertions in productive TCRs were reported among donors in an Asian-associated ancestry cluster than the approximately 670-donor mean. Most CMV-associated TCR beta chains appeared to be HLA-restricted in a later analysis, and the HLA associations seemed to be driven largely by CMV exposure. Fewer than 20 rarely observed V segments, including chromosome 9 orphons, were excluded from the earlier analysis of several hundred of the donors because counts were too low. Linkage disequilibrium might explain the correlated functional status among segregating V segments, but an unknown experimental factor could not be ruled out. In vitro tests confirmed that three of the cytomegalovirus-associated TCR beta chains recognize cytomegalovirus antigens. A group of highly shared sequence variants was considered likely to be a technical artifact of the sequencing pipeline. In a later analysis, several top co-occurrence clusters were reported to appear linked to parvovirus B19, influenza, CMV and Epstein-Barr virus. A later analysis found that TCR association rates varied across HLA loci, with DRB1 alleles showing the most associated TCRs and HLA-C alleles the fewest. An association between a missense DCLRE1C variant and V-gene and J-gene trimming of TCR beta chains was found in a later genetic analysis and replicated in an independent cohort. Roughly uniform sequencing depth across donors was assumed in presence/absence analyses, although this assumption may not hold. The classifier was reported to diagnose cytomegalovirus status with high specificity and sensitivity in both the original cohort and the validation cohort. Because some donors lacked HLA typing at each locus, the association tests relied only on the typed subset. In a later analysis, HLA-associated TCR beta chains were found to be more clonally expanded and to have lower generation probabilities than equally common non-associated chains. According to the authors, the approach could potentially be generalized to other disease states and immunological phenotypes. For the cohort, immune exposure information was limited to CMV serostatus. The study listed 164 TCR beta chains as associated with cytomegalovirus. Only TCR beta chains were sequenced in this cohort, and the absence of alpha or paired-chain data limited detectable features. Some IMGT-functional V segments, including TRBV6-2 and TRBV6-3, could not be distinguished by the 87-base-pair reads and were therefore excluded. An earlier analysis of approximately 540 of the donors showed that most TCR beta V segments appeared in productive rearrangements either about 90% or about 30% of the time, which broadly matched IMGT annotations. While some public TCRs were present in many individuals, most TCR sequences turned up only very rarely across donors.

The library was obtained by the immunoSEQ multiplex PCR assay. For the multiplex PCR, a mixture combining 60 forward primers for TCR Vbeta segments and 13 reverse primers for TCR Jbeta segments was used. The CDR3 region of rearranged TCR beta genes was amplified from genomic DNA by a multiplex PCR assay. The amplified TCR beta libraries were sequenced on the Illumina HiSeq System as 87-base-pair reads. Concerning the study's data processing: In a later analysis, roughly 80 million unique TCR beta chains were counted across the roughly 700 repertoires, and about 9.9 million of these chains were shared by at least two donors. A nearest-neighbor algorithm error-corrected the raw reads and collapsed the reads into unique sequences, merging closely related sequences to remove PCR and sequencing errors. V, D and J gene segments were assigned by aligning CDR3 sequences to IMGT reference sequences. Each retained sequence needed at least a six-nucleotide match to both a V gene segment and a J gene segment. Rearrangements were classified as productive when the CDR3 lacked stop codons and remained in frame with V and J, and all other rearrangements were classified as non-productive. CDR3 was defined according to IMGT convention as the region running from the second conserved V-encoded cysteine to the conserved J-encoded phenylalanine. In an earlier analysis of roughly 580 of the donors, sequences lacking an unambiguous match to a single V gene segment were excluded. In an earlier analysis of some 590 of the donors, a V segment was called functional when productive rearrangements were above 56.7%, and segregating when the standard deviation between donors exceeded 5%. A statistical classification framework was built for diagnosing cytomegalovirus status from the catalog of TCR beta chain sequences. A later analysis assigned V and J genes by comparing TCR nucleotide sequences with IMGT/GENE-DB human TR gene sequences. In a later analysis, CDR3 sequences and most-parsimonious VDJ recombination scenarios were assigned using the TCRdist pipeline. In a later analysis, each TCR beta chain was defined by its CDR3 amino acid sequence together with its V-gene family, and reads lacking a unique V-gene family were excluded. In a later analysis, nearly 600 highly shared, low-generation-probability nucleotide sequences were removed to address suspected cross-contamination and a sequencing artifact. In a later analysis, a clonal expansion index for each public chain was calculated from normalized within-repertoire ranks of inferred template counts. Generation probabilities in a later analysis came from a VDJ recombination model fitted to out-of-frame rearrangements, and those results were checked against IGoR. A later analysis scored TCR-TCR, TCR-HLA and TCR-CMV co-occurrence with hypergeometric tests, applying a repertoire-size bias correction to TCR pairs. A later analysis estimated false discovery rates by permuting HLA or CMV assignments 20 times. In a later analysis, co-occurring TCRs were grouped with DBSCAN, and TCRdist sequence similarity was added when clustering was performed within HLA-allele-positive subsets. Co-occurrence clustering excluded repertoires with fewer than 30,000 or more than 120,000 public chains, plus five with anomalous nucleotide sharing. What TCRdb holds here is the immuneACCESS table cut down to in-frame rearrangements. Part of the clones is not present; checked against another copy, under half of the missing clones reflect an unresolved V gene, and the others are unexplained. Clonal size and the V and J genes are those of that table, whereas D and trimming came from the DNA. The table for this sample lists about 200,000 clones. The top ten clonotypes cover less than 0.85% of the sample.

The cohort was made up of approximately 700 healthy bone marrow donors. All cohort members were sampled while nominally healthy, although unrecorded immune exposures were likely present. The donor was CMV seronegative and belonged to the group of 380 or so seronegative cohort members. Each donor provided a peripheral blood sample, and peripheral blood mononuclear cells were used for TCR beta sequencing. The Qiagen DNeasy Blood Extraction Kit was used to extract genomic DNA from the blood cell samples. On this clone itself: Its target antigen remains unknown.

V and J are truncated by 5 bases and 6 bases respectively, leaving an intervening sequence of 10 bases. Taken from cysteine to phenylalanine, the CDR3 has 13 residues. The sequence is cut down to CDR3 DNA, 39 bases in frame from base 1. Based on the germline V gene, the CDR1 and CDR2 sequences are SGHNT and YENEEA. The sequence is built from TRBV11-3 and TRBJ2-2; a confident D gene designation cannot be given. The TCR was taken from a boy between 10 and 17 years old in good health and CMV-seronegative. Sequenced sample: PBMCs. The CDR3 sequence is CASSPPRSGELFF. The DNA sequence is TGTGCCAGCAGCCCGCCGCGCTCCGGGGAGCTGTTTTTT.